This T cell receptor beta chain was captured in a study of beta chain features in type 1 diabetes. This clone was counted only a few times. Its specificity is not known. V was pared by 5 bases and J by 5 bases, with 11 bases between. The germline gives CDR1 SGHAT, CDR2 FQNNGV. The CDR3 consists of 13 residues. The authors reverse transcribed all of the isolated RNA, so sequencing captured expressed TCRB transcripts. Sequencing was performed with immunoSEQ multiplex PCR; in TCRdb, only in-frame clones are kept and a portion is missing. In the table there are about 650,000 clones, 9.5% to 15% of which are singletons. Study-level points and caveats: Type 1 diabetes patients had TCRB CDR3s that were shorter (moderately but significantly so) in all four CD4+ subsets. Type 1 diabetes patients had fewer VDJ junction insertions and more deletions.

V and J are TRBV11-2 and TRBJ2-3; D unresolved. Sample: naive CD4+ T cells from blood. This sequence originates from a man aged 25 to 45 with type 1 diabetes. The CDR3 nucleotides are TGTGCCAGCAGCCCCCGGTTTCAAGATACGCAGTATTTT. Its protein is CASSPRFQDTQYF.